This entry lists 2 T cell receptor beta chains sequenced from one sample in a study of CD8+CD57+ T cells in acquired aplastic anemia. The template for TCR beta VDJ and CDR3 sequence profiling was genomic DNA. TCRdb called the reads again in MiXCR, with one record for every CDR3 protein. The table has 150,000 to 200,000 distinct CDR3 sequences, around 45% seen once. Material: sorted CD4+, CD8+, or CD8+CD57+ T cells (not recorded which) from PBMCs. The receptor source for this set is a human donor in good health.

The V and J genes are TRBV24-1 and TRBJ1-4, with 8 bases fitting TRBD1. The V segment lost 0 bases and the J segment 8 bases; nucleotides outside the gene matches: 13. The CDR3 loop spans 18 amino acids. Germline lookup yields CDR1 KGHDR and CDR2 SFDVKD. This chain's CDR3 is CATSDLPHLTGVSEKLFF. The CDR3 coding sequence is TGTGCCACCAGTGATTTGCCCCACCTGACAGGGGTAAGCGAAAAACTGTTTTTT.

Many counts were recorded for this clonotype. The chain is built from TRBV6-5 and TRBJ1-6, with D tentatively TRBD1 (6 bases). The V end lost 2 bases, the J end lost 1 base, and 9 bases lay between the germline ends. The CDR3 length is 16 residues. Germline assignment: CDR1 MNHEY and CDR2 SVGAGI. CDR3 DNA sequence: TGTGCCAGCAGTTACCGAGGGGGATCCTATAATTCACCCCTCCACTTT. It specifies CASSYRGGSYNSPLHF.